The 14 T cell receptor beta chains presented below share a single source sample, sequenced in a study of naive and memory T cell subsets. The beta constant-region primer was an equimolar mix of two oligonucleotides covering TRBC1 and TRBC2. Four rounds of PCR amplified the ligated cDNA using nested alpha and beta constant-region primers plus SP2. TCRdb itself ran the UMI-ligation and nested PCR reads through MiXCR, one entry per CDR3 protein. Of 150,000 or so distinct CDR3 sequences in the sample, 22% were seen once. General study results and limits: A few larger clonotypes appeared in naive repertoires, especially CD8, possibly memory cells re-expressing CD45RA.

These receptors are not linked to any known antigen. The sample consisted of naive CD4+ T cells from blood. Receptors originate from a human donor in good health.

The rearrangement joins TRBV18 to TRBJ2-6; no firm D call. The CDR3 consists of 15 residues. V was pared by 9 bases and J by 4 bases, with 16 bases between. Germline CDR1 is KGHSH and CDR2 is LQKENI. CDR3 sequence (DNA): TGTGCCAGTCTCGACCCATTCCCGGGGGCCAACGTCCTGACTTTC. It yields the protein CASLDPFPGANVLTF.

V is TRBV20-1 and J is TRBJ2-1; no clear D gene. The V end lost 2 bases, the J end lost 0 bases, and 11 bases lay between the germline ends. This CDR3 is 15 amino acids long. The V gene's germline CDR1 is DFQATT and CDR2 SNEGSKA (reference sequence). CDR3: CSARKGSNSYNEQFF. CDR3 coding DNA: TGCAGTGCTAGAAAGGGCAGCAACTCCTACAATGAGCAGTTCTTC.

This clonotype was counted between two and nine times. J is TRBJ2-1 and V is TRBV11-2; maybe TRBD1 (7 bases). V gave up 4 bases and J gave up 4 bases, with 11 bases separating them. The CDR3 is made up of 14 amino acids. Germline V gene data show CDR1 as SGHAT and CDR2 as FQNNGV. The CDR3 protein is CASSSAGQYNEQFF. In DNA, the CDR3 is TGTGCCAGCAGCTCGGCGGGACAGTACAATGAGCAGTTCTTC.

In its sample, this clonotype was seen many times. This CDR3 reads CASSLGVPGLAGGRSSYNEQFF. The CDR3 nucleotides read TGTGCCAGCAGCTTGGGGGTCCCGGGACTAGCGGGAGGACGGAGCTCCTACAATGAGCAGTTCTTC. The rearrangement joins TRBV5-5 to TRBJ2-1; 15 nucleotides align to TRBD2. The CDR3 consists of 22 residues. The V gene end was trimmed by 0 bases and the J gene end by 0 bases; junction bases not matched to a gene: 13. Per germline, CDR1 SGHKS and CDR2 YYEKEE (reference sequence).

V and J are TRBV29-1 and TRBJ2-4; D is unclear. Trimming took off 4 bases at V and 9 bases at J, with 10 bases between the two ends. Germline CDR1 is SQVTM and CDR2 is ANQGSEA. The CDR3 is 11 residues long. The CDR3 DNA is TGCAGCGTTGGGGGTTTGGGCATTCAGTACTTC. Its protein product is CSVGGLGIQYF.

V is TRBV9 and J is TRBJ2-1; D gene ambiguous. This CDR3 contains 15 residues. Trimming left V 0 bases short and J 0 bases short, with 7 bases between. Germline values: CDR1 SGDLS, CDR2 YYNGEE. The CDR3 protein is CASSVEASSYNEQFF. Written as DNA, the CDR3 is TGTGCCAGCAGCGTAGAGGCCAGCTCCTACAATGAGCAGTTCTTC.

This clonotype has only a few counts. The chain couples TRBV20-1 to TRBJ1-4; D is ambiguous. Germline loops: CDR1 DFQATT, CDR2 SNEGSKA (reference sequence). Trimming took off 5 bases at V and 0 bases at J, with 10 bases between the two ends. The CDR3 consists of 14 residues. In DNA form, the CDR3 reads TGCAGTGCTTCGACTCCGGCAACTAATGAAAAACTGTTTTTT. Amino acid sequence: CSASTPATNEKLFF.

In this sample, this clonotype turned up a few times. The V call is TRBV7-2, the J call TRBJ1-1; D uncertain. V gave up 5 bases and J gave up 8 bases, with 3 bases separating them. The germline CDR1 and CDR2 sequences are SGHTA and FQGNSA. CDR3 size: 9 residues. The CDR3 DNA reads as TGTGCCAGCAGCCTCGAAGCTTTCTTT. It encodes CASSLEAFF.

The chain links TRBV5-1 to TRBJ2-3, with 7 bases matching TRBD2. Losses at the gene ends were 1 base for V and 3 bases for J; bases not matched to a gene: 2. The CDR3 has 14 amino acids. The germline V gene has CDR1 SGHRS and CDR2 YFSETQ. CDR3 sequence reads: CASSLYGRTDTQYF. CDR3 nucleotide sequence: TGCGCCAGCAGCTTGTACGGGAGGACAGATACGCAGTATTTT.

This clonotype was detected many times. The V and J genes are TRBV7-3 and TRBJ2-2, with 11 bases identical to TRBD1. Trimming removed 1 base from V and 2 bases from J; junction bases left unmatched: 3. The germline gives CDR1 SGHTA, CDR2 FQGTGA. The CDR3 consists of 17 residues. For the CDR3, the DNA is TGTGCCAGCAGCTTAAAAGGACAGGGGGCCAACACCGGGGAGCTGTTTTTT. Its protein product is CASSLKGQGANTGELFF.

This clonotype was seen a few times. This sequence joins TRBV9 and TRBJ2-7, with D unresolved. CDR1 SGDLS and CDR2 YYNGEE come from the germline V gene. The CDR3 is 15 residues long. Deletions cut 0 bases from V and 7 bases from J, with 17 bases between. As DNA, the CDR3 is TGTGCCAGCAGCGTAGAACATAACCAAAGAAGTGAGCAGTACTTC. Its protein product is CASSVEHNQRSEQYF.

This clonotype occurred many times. The chain recombines TRBV14 with TRBJ1-1; D might be TRBD1 (5 bases). Trimming stripped 1 base from V and 3 bases from J, with 12 bases between. Per germline, CDR1 SGHDN and CDR2 FVKESK. The CDR3 is 15 amino acids. CDR3 loop: CASSQANPGDTEAFF. CDR3 coding DNA: TGTGCCAGCAGCCAAGCCAATCCGGGGGACACTGAAGCTTTCTTT.

This clonotype was observed a few times. The chain combines TRBV12-5 with TRBJ2-7, with unresolved D. Trimming cost V 5 bases and J 3 bases, with 5 bases left between them. The CDR3 extends over 11 amino acids. The germline V gene encodes CDR1 LGHNT and CDR2 FRNRAP. The CDR3 protein is CASGLNYEQYF. The CDR3 nucleotides read TGTGCTAGTGGTCTGAACTACGAGCAGTACTTC.

This clonotype was observed a handful of times. This sequence joins TRBV20-1 and TRBJ2-6; D call uncertain. V lost 1 base, J lost 5 bases, and 18 bases lay in between. Germline assignment: CDR1 DFQATT and CDR2 SNEGSKA (reference sequence). CDR3 length: 17 amino acids. DNA for the CDR3: TGCAGTGCTAGAGCCCAGTACCCTCGATCCTGGGCCAACGTCCTGACTTTC. The encoded protein is CSARAQYPRSWANVLTF.